The subject of this entry is one T cell receptor (beta chain). Its target is not known. The CDR3 contains 13 residues. Trimming removed 6 bases from V and 2 bases from J, with 13 bases in between. Germline assignment: CDR1 SQVTM and CDR2 ANQGSEA. The data were taken from a study of T cell responses to AZD1222 COVID-19 vaccine. Study results and limitations: The breadth and depth of Spike-specific TCRs increased once two AZD1222 doses had been given. AZD1222 recipients seropositive at baseline numbered only 6 or 7. As reported, nearly half of all spike-specific TCRs target variant regions that are unmutated. Repertoire sampling occurred only after the peak T cell response.

Sequencing used immunoSEQ multiplex PCR; TCRdb keeps in-frame clones, though not all of them. The repertoire holds approximately 140,000 clones, with more than 75% as singletons. This specimen consisted of peripheral blood, obtained on day 0 of MenACWY control vaccination. This receptor was taken from an adult in good health. This chain uses TRBV29-1 with TRBJ1-1; D is perhaps TRBD1 (5 bases). The CDR3 loop is CSVIRDHNTEAFF. As DNA, the CDR3 is TGCAGCGTCATTAGGGACCATAACACTGAAGCTTTCTTT.